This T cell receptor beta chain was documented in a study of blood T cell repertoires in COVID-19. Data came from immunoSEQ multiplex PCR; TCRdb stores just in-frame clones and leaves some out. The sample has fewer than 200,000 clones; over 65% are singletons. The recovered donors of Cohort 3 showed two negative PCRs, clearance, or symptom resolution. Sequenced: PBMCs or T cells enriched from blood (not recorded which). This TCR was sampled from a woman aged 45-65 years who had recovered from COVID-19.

CDR3: CSVGDLNEQFF. CDR3 in DNA: TGCAGCGTTGGAGACCTCAATGAGCAGTTCTTC. V gene TRBV29-1 combines with J gene TRBJ2-1; D gene ambiguous. The CDR3 extends over 11 amino acids. The germline V gene has CDR1 SQVTM and CDR2 ANQGSEA. Deletions cut 4 bases from V and 6 bases from J, with 7 bases between.